Listed below are T cell receptor beta chains from one sample, sequenced in a study of blood T cell repertoires in COVID-19. Sequencing was performed with immunoSEQ multiplex PCR; in TCRdb, only in-frame clones are kept and a portion is missing. The data hold about 480,000 clones, with around 89% observed a single time. Input material: peripheral blood. These receptors originate from a woman aged 50 to 65 with COVID-19, enrolled during active disease. Both conserved end residues are part of each CDR3. Each record gives: V gene, CDR3 protein.

v_gene: TRBV7-8; CDR3aa: CASSLGVSGETQYF
v_gene: TRBV27; CDR3aa: CASSPPGYSNQPQHF
v_gene: TRBV6-1; CDR3aa: CASSEARVSDQPNEQFF
v_gene: TRBV3-1/TRBV3-2; CDR3aa: CASSPIDRGRSPLHF
v_gene: TRBV2; CDR3aa: CASSVGTSGVNEQFF
v_gene: TRBV7-2; CDR3aa: CASSLVVAYNYGYTF
v_gene: TRBV7-9; CDR3aa: CASSWTGRDYEQYF
v_gene: TRBV10-3; CDR3aa: CAITPGVSGANVLTF
v_gene: TRBV19; CDR3aa: CASSLVSQPQHF
v_gene: TRBV2; CDR3aa: CASSEGLEGEQYF
v_gene: TRBV9; CDR3aa: CASSPPRDWDTDTQYF
v_gene: TRBV12-3/TRBV12-4; CDR3aa: CASSPDSSYEQYF
v_gene: TRBV11-2; CDR3aa: CASSPLGRGDGYTF
v_gene: TRBV12-3/TRBV12-4; CDR3aa: CASTADRGHEQFF
v_gene: TRBV27; CDR3aa: CASSSNRQGARTEAFF
v_gene: TRBV18; CDR3aa: CASSRDYVDEQYF
v_gene: TRBV15; CDR3aa: CATSRDPNSPLHF
v_gene: TRBV4-1; CDR3aa: CASSTRDREGTEAFF
v_gene: TRBV5-6; CDR3aa: CASSSALLFGTGGEQYF
v_gene: TRBV30; CDR3aa: CAWSNRDGYTF
v_gene: TRBV19; CDR3aa: CASSIGTSGGPRDHYEQYF
v_gene: TRBV19; CDR3aa: CASSTTLDTRMNTEAFF
v_gene: TRBV6-5; CDR3aa: CASSYSGTVLGTEAFF
v_gene: TRBV28; CDR3aa: CASNGQHTEAFF
v_gene: TRBV14; CDR3aa: CASSQDPTGGTEAFF
v_gene: TRBV3-1/TRBV3-2; CDR3aa: CASSQEGGVDTIYF
v_gene: TRBV30; CDR3aa: CACLTGEVSPLHF
v_gene: TRBV10-1; CDR3aa: CASSSLGGDWESPLHF
v_gene: TRBV19; CDR3aa: CASSIPGQLPPGYTF
v_gene: TRBV28; CDR3aa: CASSLLTGSNEQYF
v_gene: TRBV5-1; CDR3aa: CASSSQGGAEAFF
v_gene: TRBV30; CDR3aa: CAQKAGGPETQYF
v_gene: TRBV6-5; CDR3aa: CASSYSTGGREAFF
v_gene: TRBV7-8; CDR3aa: CASSSPQGFTGELFF
v_gene: TRBV7-5; CDR3aa: CARSHLAGAFYNEQFF
v_gene: TRBV6-6; CDR3aa: CASSWDRGSNQPQHF
v_gene: TRBV27; CDR3aa: CASGTGRDEQYF
v_gene: TRBV28; CDR3aa: CASSFPSGGGTYNEQFF
v_gene: TRBV3-1/TRBV3-2; CDR3aa: CASSQTGLTNTEAFF
v_gene: TRBV3-1/TRBV3-2; CDR3aa: CASSQDPRGLGNTIYF
v_gene: TRBV6-4; CDR3aa: CASRGQIAGELFF
v_gene: TRBV5-1; CDR3aa: CASSRRDSQGTQYF
v_gene: TRBV11-2; CDR3aa: CASRLRGSPFTQYF
v_gene: TRBV5-5; CDR3aa: CASSSTGGAKDTQYF
v_gene: TRBV5-4; CDR3aa: CASSLEAGVDYGYTF
v_gene: TRBV28; CDR3aa: CASSLGGVTIGYQPQHF
v_gene: TRBV28; CDR3aa: CASSASGGVSYNEQFF
v_gene: TRBV7-9; CDR3aa: CASSLDSGTTEAFF
v_gene: TRBV4-2; CDR3aa: CASSQTTGRHTGELFF
v_gene: TRBV4-1; CDR3aa: CASRLTPGAGVDIQYF
v_gene: TRBV7-8; CDR3aa: CASSFASGGYEWETQYF
v_gene: TRBV7-9; CDR3aa: CASSSTGGIGYTF
v_gene: TRBV7-7; CDR3aa: CASSLTGGEETQYF
v_gene: TRBV6-5; CDR3aa: CASSSTKRVEAFF
v_gene: TRBV24-1; CDR3aa: CATSERPRQGRTTEAFF
v_gene: TRBV1; CDR3aa: CTSSQDSMGADAYGYTF
v_gene: TRBV24-1; CDR3aa: CATSDPNRGAGYTF
v_gene: TRBV6-4; CDR3aa: CASRGAGGELFF
v_gene: TRBV6-6; CDR3aa: CASSRLARSAANYGYTF
v_gene: TRBV9; CDR3aa: CASSVVPGPYGYTF